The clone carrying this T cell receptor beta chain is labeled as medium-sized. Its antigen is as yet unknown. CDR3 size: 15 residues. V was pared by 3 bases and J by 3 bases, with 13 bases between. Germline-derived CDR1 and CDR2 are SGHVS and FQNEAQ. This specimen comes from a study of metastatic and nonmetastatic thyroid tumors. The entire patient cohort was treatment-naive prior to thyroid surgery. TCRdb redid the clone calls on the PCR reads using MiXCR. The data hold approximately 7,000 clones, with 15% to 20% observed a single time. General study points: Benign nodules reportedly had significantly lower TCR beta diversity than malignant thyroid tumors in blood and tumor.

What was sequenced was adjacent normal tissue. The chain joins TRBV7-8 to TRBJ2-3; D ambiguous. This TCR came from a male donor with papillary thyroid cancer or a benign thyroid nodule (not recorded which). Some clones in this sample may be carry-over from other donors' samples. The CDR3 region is CASSLSLGETDTQYF. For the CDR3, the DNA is TGTGCCAGCAGCTTGAGTCTGGGTGAGACAGATACGCAGTATTTT.